This T cell receptor (beta chain) was obtained from a study of T cell repertoires in cytomegalovirus infection. Study-wide context: Selection of CMV epitopes for the study included recently identified HLA-C-restricted and well-studied HLA-B-restricted ones. TCR beta signatures that were public indicated CMV infection and matching HLA type. Study-wide findings and caveats: Dominant in the ex vivo response were TCR beta clonotypes restricted by HLA-C and specific for CMV. Using cumulative public TCR beta family frequency, the authors identified those who carried CMV together with the relevant HLA.

About this clonotype itself: As yet, its antigen is unknown.

TCRdb re-analysed the reads in MiXCR, keeping a single row per CDR3 protein. This repertoire shows approximately 990,000 distinct CDR3 sequences, around 31% found once; its top ten account for about an eighth. Germline values: CDR1 MGHRA, CDR2 YSYEKL. The CDR3 sequence is 14 residues long. The chain combines TRBV4-1 with TRBJ2-7, with TRBD2 as a possible D gene (7 bases). The receptor was isolated from a human donor in good health (CMV status not recorded). Some clones in this sample may be carry-over from other donors' samples. Source: cultured CD8+ T cells from PBMCs, taken from culture after CMV antigen stimulation. The CDR3 region is CASSQDLRGREQCV. As DNA, the CDR3 is TGCGCCAGCAGCCAAGATCTCCGGGGGCGGGAGCAGTGCGTC.